What follows are 13 T cell receptor beta chains derived from one specimen sequenced in a study of blood T cell repertoires in COVID-19. Sequencing was performed with immunoSEQ multiplex PCR; in TCRdb, only in-frame clones are kept and a portion is missing. Of about 130,000 clones detected, almost 85% appear once; the ten largest clones hold about an eighth. The sequenced sample was peripheral blood. These receptor sequences come from a young woman who had recovered from COVID-19.

The gene calls are TRBV19 and TRBJ2-2; no firm D call. Germline V gives CDR1 LNHDA, CDR2 SQIVND (reference sequence). Trimming cost V 3 bases and J 1 base, with 6 bases left between them. CDR3 length equals 14 residues. The CDR3 DNA is TGTGCCAGTAGTATCTGGAGGAACACCGGGGAGCTGTTTTTT. Its protein is CASSIWRNTGELFF.

The chain combines TRBV6-6 with TRBJ1-3, with D unresolved. Trimming pared 5 bases from V and 2 bases from J, leaving 16 bases between. The CDR3 consists of 16 residues. Germline CDR1 reads MNHNY; CDR2 reads SVGAGI (reference sequence). In DNA, the CDR3 is TGTGCCAGCAGTCAAGGCGGGTCCAGGCCTGGAAACACCATATATTTT. Its protein is CASSQGGSRPGNTIYF.

The chain combines TRBV10-3 with TRBJ2-7; the match to TRBD2 covers 7 bases. Germline V CDR1 and CDR2: ENHRY, SYGVKD. The CDR3 runs to 15 residues. The trim removed 2 bases at V and 2 bases at J, leaving 6 bases unmatched. The DNA for the CDR3 is TGTGCCATCAGTGAGAGTCGGGGAGGGCCCTACGAGCAGTACTTC. Translating gives CAISESRGGPYEQYF.

This chain links TRBV12-3 or TRBV12-4 with TRBJ1-1; 7 nucleotides line up with TRBD1. This CDR3 contains 13 residues. J lost 4 bases, V lost 5 bases, and 4 bases had no gene match. CDR3 sequence (DNA): TGTGCCAGCAGTCCAGACAGGGCCACTGAAGCTTTCTTT. Translating it yields CASSPDRATEAFF.

The chain employs TRBV9 and TRBJ2-1, with 8 bases lining up with TRBD2. This CDR3 contains 16 residues. The trim removed 0 bases at V and 10 bases at J, leaving 12 bases unmatched. Germline V gives CDR1 SGDLS, CDR2 YYNGEE. The CDR3 region is CASSVASSGFGGEQFF. The CDR3, as DNA: TGTGCCAGCAGCGTAGCTTCTAGCGGGTTCGGGGGGGAGCAGTTCTTC. Together with reference TRBV9 and TRBJ2-1, the CDR3 gives the full variable domain: DSGVTQTPKHLITATGQRVTLRCSPRSGDLSVYWYQQSLDQGLQFLIQYYNGEERAKGNILERFSAQQFPDLHSELNLSSLELGDSALYFCASSVASSGFGGEQFFGPGTRLTVL.

The table lists this clone with a count of one. The chain joins TRBV3-1 (or the pseudogene TRBV3-2) to TRBJ1-3; 7 nucleotides agree with TRBD1. The CDR3 runs 18 residues. Germline assignment: CDR1 LGHDT and CDR2 YNNKEL (reference sequence). V shed 0 bases, J shed 1 base, and the junction held 9 bases outside the gene matches. The CDR3 DNA reads TGTGCCAGCAGCCAAGAAACAGGGGTCCCCTCATCTGGAAACACCATATATTTT. It codes for CASSQETGVPSSGNTIYF.

The CDR3 DNA is TGTGCCAGCAGCCAAACCAGGGGGACTGAAGCTTTCTTT. This translates into CASSQTRGTEAFF. This chain links TRBV3-1 (or the pseudogene TRBV3-2) with TRBJ1-1; the match to TRBD1 covers 7 bases. The V segment lost 2 bases and the J segment 5 bases; nucleotides outside the gene matches: 2. The CDR3 spans 13 residues. The germline gives CDR1 LGHDT, CDR2 YNNKEL (reference sequence).

The V call is TRBV3-1 (or the pseudogene TRBV3-2), the J call TRBJ1-1; no clear D gene. CDR3 length equals 12 residues. Trimming stripped 3 bases from V and 7 bases from J, with 9 bases between. CDR1 and CDR2 from the germline V gene are LGHDT and YNNKEL (reference sequence). The CDR3 protein is CASSQSGYEAFF. Here the CDR3 DNA reads TGTGCCAGCAGCCAGTCAGGTTATGAAGCTTTCTTT.

This rearrangement joins TRBV4-1 to TRBJ2-1, with D perhaps TRBD1 (5 bases). The ends were cut back, 1 base at V and 5 bases at J, with 9 bases in the middle. Germline values: CDR1 MGHRA, CDR2 YSYEKL. The CDR3 has 14 amino acids. For the CDR3, the DNA is TGCGCCAGCAGCCAAGTGGGGCAGCACAATGAGCAGTTCTTC. This codes for CASSQVGQHNEQFF.

This clone has only a few counts. V is TRBV6-6 and J is TRBJ1-3, with D possibly being TRBD1 (6 bases). CDR3 length: 16 amino acids. The V gene lost 2 bases and the J gene lost 4 bases, with 15 bases spanning the gap. Germline V gene data show CDR1 as MNHNY and CDR2 as SVGAGI (reference sequence). In DNA form, the CDR3 reads TGTGCCAGCAGTTACGGGGGCAGGGAAAAGGGAAACACCATATATTTT. Protein product: CASSYGGREKGNTIYF.

The chain combines TRBV6-2 or TRBV6-3 with TRBJ2-1, with 10 bases lining up with TRBD2. The germline V gene encodes CDR1 MNHEY and CDR2 SVGEGT. The CDR3 contains 16 residues. Germline trimming cut 6 bases from V and 5 bases from J; bases unmatched to any gene: 10. CDR3 in amino acids: CASSLMIAGGDNEQFF. The CDR3 DNA sequence: TGTGCCAGCAGCCTCATGATAGCGGGGGGCGACAATGAGCAGTTCTTC.

This clone has a single count. This chain uses TRBV30 with TRBJ2-3; 8 bases are shared with TRBD1. After removal of 3 bases from V and 15 bases from J, the junction contained 11 bases not matched to a gene. The CDR3 extends over 12 amino acids. The germline V gene encodes CDR1 GTSNPN and CDR2 SVGIG (reference sequence). In nucleotides, the CDR3 is TGTGCCTGGAGCGAGGGACAGGAACCGTTATATTTT. Translating it yields CAWSEGQEPLYF.

The rearrangement uses TRBV11-3 and TRBJ2-1; perhaps TRBD2 as D (5 bases). The length of the CDR3 is 16 residues. The V end lost 0 bases, the J end lost 6 bases, and 15 bases lay between the germline ends. The germline CDR1 and CDR2 sequences are SGHNT and YENEEA. The CDR3 nucleotides read TGTGCCAGCAGCTTAGACCCGCCGGCGGGCCTCAATGAGCAGTTCTTC. This sequence encodes CASSLDPPAGLNEQFF.